This TCR beta chain was profiled in a study of cytomegalovirus exposure and HLA in healthy donors. Notes on this clone: The target antigen is unknown.

All the people who gave samples were healthy bone marrow donors. In the PCR, 60 Vbeta and 13 Jbeta primers were used. Profiled with immunoSEQ multiplex PCR; TCRdb holds only in-frame clones, not every one. Among more than 95,000 clones, around 82% were seen once, and the ten largest hold approximately 10%. Study results and caveats: Roughly uniform depth of sequencing across donors was assumed in presence/absence analyses. Most TCR sequences proved rare, with some public TCRs found in many donors. Accounts indicate the classifier identified cytomegalovirus status with strong specificity and sensitivity.

Germline loops: CDR1 SGHTA, CDR2 FQGNSA. The CDR3 extends over 12 amino acids. The V and J ends lost 5 bases and 6 bases, in that order; junction bases with no gene match: 4. This clonotype was sampled from a man younger than 40 in good health and CMV-seropositive. The V gene is TRBV7-2, the J gene TRBJ2-7; TRBD1 matches 7 bases. What was sequenced was PBMCs. The CDR3 protein is CASSRNRGEQYF. The CDR3 region has the DNA TGTGCCAGCAGCCGGAACAGGGGCGAGCAGTACTTC.